This passage covers 23 T cell receptor beta chains from one sample sequenced in a study of blood T cells in healthy people across ages. For the second PCR, which ran for about 7 to 12 cycles, a sample-barcoded 5' primer and a J-beta primer mix were used. One entry per CDR3 protein, called by TCRdb with MiXCR from the 5' RACE reads. Among about 830,000 distinct CDR3 sequences listed, roughly 60% were seen once. The sequencing input was blood. These TCRs come from a man aged 30 to 45 in good health.

CDR3 amino acids: CASSLVSPRETQYF. DNA for the CDR3: TGTGCCAGCAGCCTGGTCTCTCCCAGGGAGACCCAGTACTTC. The chain has TRBV12-3 or TRBV12-4 and TRBJ2-7; D is unclear. TRBJ2-5 explains the end of the DNA better; the J call may be wrong. The CDR3 is 14 residues long.

This rearrangement joins TRBV7-6 to TRBJ2-6; no clear D gene. The CDR3 length is 17 residues. Trimming removed 5 bases from V and 0 bases from J, with 14 bases in between. The germline CDR1 and CDR2 sequences are SGHVS and FNYEAQ. The CDR3 DNA reads as TGTGCCAGCAGCCTATCACTTCTAAACTCTGGGGCCAACGTCCTGACTTTC. It specifies CASSLSLLNSGANVLTF.

This sequence joins TRBV2 and TRBJ1-2; D gene ambiguous. Trimming took 3 bases from V and 8 from J, leaving 10 bases between them. Per germline, CDR1 SNHLY and CDR2 FYNNEI. The CDR3 totals 12 residues. CDR3 sequence: CASSEWSVGYTF. The DNA of the CDR3 is TGTGCCAGCAGTGAGTGGTCCGTAGGCTACACCTTC. The full variable domain, rest sourced from reference TRBV2 and TRBJ1-2, is EPEVTQTPSHQVTQMGQEVILRCVPISNHLYFYWYRQILGQKVEFLVSFYNNEISEKSEIFDDQFSVERPDGSNFTLKIRSTKLEDSAMYFCASSEWSVGYTFGSGTRLTVV.

The chain employs TRBV27 and TRBJ2-7; D remains ambiguous. This CDR3 has 13 amino acids. V was clipped by 4 bases and J by 3 bases, with 10 bases between them. Looked up from germline, CDR1 is MNHEY and CDR2 is SMNVEV (reference sequence). The CDR3 DNA reads TGTGCCAGCAGTTCTACGGAGAGCTACGAGCAGTACTTC. Translation: CASSSTESYEQYF.

This sequence joins TRBV7-2 and TRBJ1-6, with TRBD1 identical over 9 bases. Germline V lookup: CDR1 SGHTA, CDR2 FQGNSA. This CDR3 has 18 amino acids. With 2 bases clipped from V and 6 bases from J, the junction kept 11 bases outside the gene matches. CDR3 amino acids: CASSLPSGQGRANSPLHF. In nucleotides, the CDR3 is TGTGCCAGCAGCTTACCCTCGGGACAGGGTCGGGCTAATTCACCCCTCCACTTT.

V is TRBV9 and J is TRBJ2-1, with 7 bases lining up with TRBD1. V lost 4 bases and J lost 0; bases outside the gene matches: 7. There are 16 residues in the CDR3. The germline CDR1 and CDR2 sequences are SGDLS and YYNGEE. In DNA form, the CDR3 reads TGTGCCAGCAGCAGAGGGGGCATCTCCTCCTACAATGAGCAGTTCTTC. This gives the protein CASSRGGISSYNEQFF.

This clonotype showed up many times. The chain carries TRBV6-4 and TRBJ2-1; D is perhaps TRBD2 (7 bases). The CDR3 consists of 15 residues. Per the germline V gene, CDR1 is MRHNA and CDR2 is SNTAGT. The V end lost 2 bases, the J end lost 5 bases, and 13 bases lay between the germline ends. The CDR3 nucleotides are TGTGCCAGCAGTGACGAGGGGGGGGGGCACAATGAGCAGTTCTTC. It is translated as CASSDEGGGHNEQFF.

The chain links TRBV10-3 to TRBJ2-1, with 9 bases matching TRBD1. The CDR3 runs to 16 residues. The ends lost 6 bases at V and 5 bases at J; junction bases unmatched: 11. Germline values: CDR1 ENHRY, CDR2 SYGVKD. CDR3 residues: CAIRRGGQGPDNEQFF. CDR3 bases: TGTGCCATCAGGCGAGGAGGACAGGGGCCCGACAATGAGCAGTTCTTC.

The chain carries TRBV7-2 and TRBJ2-4; 8 nucleotides match TRBD2. This CDR3 has 15 amino acids. Losses at the gene ends were 8 bases for V and 9 bases for J; bases not matched to a gene: 15. Germline V lookup: CDR1 SGHTA, CDR2 FQGNSA. The CDR3 DNA reads as TGTGCCAGCTCCTCTTCTTCCGGGGCGGGAGGCATTCAGTACTTC. The encoded protein is CASSSSSGAGGIQYF.

This chain links TRBV10-3 with TRBJ2-3; maybe TRBD1 (5 bases). V was cut by 6 bases and J by 4 bases, with 14 bases left in between. This CDR3 has 14 residues. Germline values: CDR1 ENHRY, CDR2 SYGVKD. This CDR3 is CAISRQTSADTQYF. The CDR3 bases are TGTGCCATCAGCAGACAGACATCCGCAGATACGCAGTATTTT.

V is TRBV5-5 and J is TRBJ2-5; the match to TRBD2 covers 15 bases. This CDR3 comprises 18 residues. With V trimmed by 2 bases and J by 1 base, 6 bases remained unmatched. The V gene's germline CDR1 is SGHKS and CDR2 YYEKEE (reference sequence). CDR3 sequence (DNA): TGTGCCAGCAGCTTAGGGACTAGCGGGGGGACGTTCCAAGAGACCCAGTACTTC. Translation gives CASSLGTSGGTFQETQYF. The complete variable domain, with remaining parts taken from reference TRBV5-5 and TRBJ2-5, reads DAGVTQSPTHLIKTRGQQVTLRCSPISGHKSVSWYQQVLGQGPQFIFQYYEKEERGRGNFPDRFSARQFPNYSSELNVNALLLGDSALYLCASSLGTSGGTFQETQYFGPGTRLLVL.

V usage is TRBV7-2 and J usage is TRBJ1-6, with D possibly matching TRBD1 (6 bases). The CDR3 contains 15 residues. Germline V gives CDR1 SGHTA, CDR2 FQGNSA. Deletions cut 5 bases from V and 6 bases from J, with 14 bases between. The CDR3 region has the DNA TGTGCCAGCAGCCACCTAAAACAGGGTAATTCACCCCTCCACTTT. This sequence encodes CASSHLKQGNSPLHF.

The J gene is TRBJ2-1, the V gene TRBV29-1, with D possibly being TRBD1 or TRBD2 (5 bases each). V was shortened by 7 bases and J by 11 bases, with 21 bases between the two germline ends. Germline V gene sequence: CDR1 SQVTM, CDR2 ANQGSEA. The CDR3 loop spans 13 amino acids. DNA for the CDR3: TGCAGCGGTAAGGGACGGGTGATTAATAAGCAGTTCTTC. This codes for CSGKGRVINKQFF.

In DNA form, the CDR3 reads TGTGCAACCGGAGGAGGCACTGAAGCTTTCTTT. Its translation is CATGGGTEAFF. The V gene is TRBV10-3, the J gene TRBJ1-1; D gene ambiguous. From germline, CDR1 is ENHRY and CDR2 SYGVKD. This CDR3 has 11 residues.

As for this clonotype: This is likely a read error, given that the CDR3 carries no conserved phenylalanine or tryptophan at its end. The V and J genes are TRBV6-2 or TRBV6-3 and TRBJ2-4; D possibly uses TRBD1 or TRBD2 (6 bases each). The J call may be incorrect, as the DNA end agrees better with TRBJ2-7. From germline, CDR1 is MNHEY and CDR2 SVGEGT. The CDR3 consists of 15 residues. The CDR3 sequence: CASSYEEGGTYEQYS. CDR3 nucleotides: TGTGCCAGCAGTTACGAGGAGGGGGGTACCTACGAGCAGTACTCC.

The gene calls are TRBV10-3 and TRBJ2-6; 7 nucleotides line up with TRBD2. The CDR3 runs 16 residues. The V and J ends lost 0 bases and 9 bases, in that order; junction bases with no gene match: 8. Per the germline V gene, CDR1 is ENHRY and CDR2 is SYGVKD. This CDR3 is CAISESDESGGNVLTF. The CDR3 DNA is TGTGCCATCAGTGAGTCGGACGAGTCGGGAGGCAACGTCCTGACTTTC.

Only a few counts were recorded for this clonotype. The chain recombines TRBV9 with TRBJ2-7; the match to TRBD1 covers 8 bases. J was trimmed by 5 bases and V by 3 bases; bases with no gene match: 7. Germline V gene data show CDR1 as SGDLS and CDR2 as YYNGEE. The CDR3 is 14 residues long. CDR3 sequence: CASSDSGGGDEQYF. The CDR3 DNA reads TGTGCCAGCAGCGACTCAGGGGGCGGCGACGAGCAGTACTTC.

The V gene is TRBV7-9, the J gene TRBJ2-3; D might be TRBD2 (6 bases). This CDR3 is built from 15 residues. Germline CDR1 reads SEHNR; CDR2 reads FQNEAQ (reference sequence). Trimming stripped 5 bases from V and 2 bases from J, with 14 bases between. CDR3 sequence: CASSTRSGLTDTQYF. Here the CDR3 DNA reads TGTGCCAGCAGCACCAGGAGCGGGCTCACAGATACGCAGTATTTT.

The rearrangement joins TRBV14 to TRBJ1-2; D call uncertain. The CDR3 contains 14 residues. The ends were cut back, 0 bases at V and 8 bases at J, with 13 bases in the middle. Germline V gives CDR1 SGHDN, CDR2 FVKESK. This chain's CDR3 is CASSQDLRLGGYTF. In DNA, the CDR3 is TGTGCCAGCAGCCAAGATCTGCGGCTGGGGGGCTACACCTTC.

In its sample, this clonotype was seen once. V usage is TRBV20-1 and J usage is TRBJ2-1, with 10 bases fitting TRBD2. The CDR3 loop spans 14 amino acids. Germline CDR1 is DFQATT and CDR2 is SNEGSKA (reference sequence). V shed 6 bases, J shed 2 bases, and the junction held 4 bases outside the gene matches. The CDR3 region has the DNA TGCAGTGCCCTGAGCGGGGGGGCCTACAATGAGCAGTTCTTC. This sequence encodes CSALSGGAYNEQFF.

This clonotype has only a few counts. The chain employs TRBV7-9 and TRBJ2-1, with TRBD1 matching over 10 bases. CDR1 is SEHNR, CDR2 FQNEAQ, per germline (reference sequence). The CDR3 runs 15 residues. The V gene end was trimmed by 5 bases and the J gene end by 7 bases; junction bases not matched to a gene: 8. The CDR3 is CASSNRDRGWNEQFF. The CDR3 DNA sequence: TGTGCCAGCAGCAACCGGGACAGGGGCTGGAATGAGCAGTTCTTC.

The sample holds a few counts of this clonotype. V usage is TRBV11-2 and J usage is TRBJ2-7, with 10 bases fitting TRBD1. V lost 4 bases, J lost 5 bases, and 2 bases stayed unmatched. The CDR3 spans 13 residues. Germline values: CDR1 SGHAT, CDR2 FQNNGV. Written as DNA, the CDR3 is TGTGCCAGCAGCTCGGGACAGGGGAACGAGCAGTACTTC. Protein sequence: CASSSGQGNEQYF.

The chain couples TRBV18 to TRBJ2-1, with a weak D call TRBD2 (6 bases). This CDR3 is built from 15 residues. Trimming shortened V by 2 bases and J by 4 bases, and 12 bases separated the two germline ends. CDR1 is KGHSH, CDR2 LQKENI, per germline. In nucleotides, the CDR3 is TGTGCCAGCTCACCAAACCGGGACTCATACAATGAGCAGTTCTTC. Its translation: CASSPNRDSYNEQFF.